These T cell receptor beta chains were read from a single sample in a study of T cell changes during pregnancy in multiple sclerosis. Clones were sequenced by immunoSEQ multiplex PCR, and TCRdb holds only the in-frame ones, with some missing. The data hold 95,000 to 100,000 clones, with around 92% observed a single time. The sequencing used peripheral blood, collected in the second trimester of pregnancy. The receptors were gathered from a female donor with multiple sclerosis, enrolled in a pregnancy study. Both conserved end residues are part of each CDR3. The D gene is left open where the match is weak. Expanded clones get a size class; other rows say once, few or many, or leave the size out.

V gene	D gene	J gene	clone size	CDR3 protein	CDR3 DNA
TRBV28	TRBD2	TRBJ2-3	-	CASSLREGRLHTQYF	TGTGCCAGCAGTTTGCGGGAGGGACGGTTGCACACGCAGTATTTT
TRBV7-9	-	TRBJ2-3	-	CASSPPSGYTDTQYF	TGTGCCAGCAGCCCCCCAAGCGGCTACACAGATACGCAGTATTTT
TRBV28	TRBD1	TRBJ2-7	once	CASSPPGQSSYEQYF	TGTGCCAGCAGTCCCCCGGGACAGAGCTCCTACGAGCAGTACTTC
TRBV9	-	TRBJ2-3	-	CASSVATLAGLSTDTQYF	TGTGCCAGCAGCGTAGCTACTCTGGCGGGACTTAGCACAGATACGCAGTATTTT
TRBV7-9	-	TRBJ1-4	-	CASSLNGRGEEKLFF	TGTGCCAGCAGCTTAAATGGGAGGGGGGAAGAAAAACTGTTTTTT
TRBV7-2	-	TRBJ1-5	-	CASSSGGAQHF	TGTGCCAGCAGCTCCGGGGGGGCCCAGCATTTT
TRBV7-8	-	TRBJ2-3	medium-sized	CASSLGTGLTDTQYF	TGTGCCAGCAGCTTAGGTACAGGGCTTACAGATACGCAGTATTTT
TRBV6-6	TRBD2	TRBJ2-7	-	CASTQTSGSAYEQYF	TGTGCCAGCACCCAGACTAGCGGGAGTGCCTACGAGCAGTACTTC
TRBV19	TRBD2	TRBJ2-1	-	CASSIDRGGSYNEQFF	TGTGCCAGTAGTATAGATCGGGGGGGCTCCTACAATGAGCAGTTCTTC
TRBV21-1	-	TRBJ1-5	-	CASSKSRLGGNQPQHF	TGTGCCAGCAGCAAGAGTAGGTTAGGGGGCAATCAGCCCCAGCATTTT
TRBV29-1	TRBD2	TRBJ2-7	-	CSVSGRGVYEQYF	TGCAGCGTTTCCGGGAGGGGGGTCTACGAGCAGTACTTC
TRBV7-8	TRBD1	TRBJ2-3	-	CASSEGTGYSTDTQYF	TGTGCCAGCAGCGAAGGGACAGGGTATAGCACAGATACGCAGTATTTT
TRBV7-7	-	TRBJ2-2	-	CASSHRQGNTGELFF	TGTGCTAGCAGCCACCGACAAGGGAACACCGGGGAGCTGTTTTTT
TRBV19	-	TRBJ2-3	-	CASNEPTDTQYF	TGTGCCAGTAATGAGCCCACAGATACGCAGTATTTT
TRBV6-5	-	TRBJ2-2	-	CASSYSMQTNTGELFF	TGTGCCAGCAGTTACTCGATGCAGACGAACACCGGGGAGCTGTTTTTT
TRBV29-1	TRBD1	TRBJ1-5	-	CSVATGLNQPQHF	TGCAGCGTTGCGACAGGGCTCAATCAGCCCCAGCATTTT
TRBV18	-	TRBJ2-7	-	CASSPGAGSSYEQYF	TGTGCCAGCTCACCAGGCGCGGGAAGCTCCTACGAGCAGTACTTC
TRBV28	TRBD1	TRBJ1-5	-	CASSGQGQPQHF	TGTGCCAGCAGTGGACAGGGTCAGCCCCAGCATTTT
TRBV6-6	-	TRBJ1-5	-	CASSPFPYNQPQHF	TGTGCCAGCAGTCCCTTCCCCTACAATCAGCCCCAGCATTTT
TRBV7-2	-	TRBJ2-7	once	CASSFGQGLIYEQYF	TGTGCCAGCAGCTTCGGCCAGGGGCTGATCTACGAGCAGTACTTC
TRBV14	TRBD2	TRBJ2-1	-	CASSQDGRVFF	TGTGCCAGCAGCCAAGACGGGAGGGTGTTCTTC
TRBV4-1	-	TRBJ1-3	few	CASSYLTEGNTIYF	TGCGCCAGCAGTTATTTAACGGAGGGAAACACCATATATTTT
TRBV27	-	TRBJ2-1	-	CASIDEQFF	TGTGCCAGCATAGATGAGCAGTTCTTC
TRBV7-3	-	TRBJ2-5	-	CASSRGRAETQYF	TGTGCCAGCAGCCGCGGGCGGGCGGAGACCCAGTACTTC
TRBV19	-	TRBJ1-1	-	CASSIDRTPSQAFF	TGTGCCAGTAGTATAGACCGGACTCCATCCCAAGCTTTCTTT
TRBV11-2	-	TRBJ2-1	-	CASSPTGSYNEQFF	TGTGCCAGCAGCCCCACCGGGAGTTACAATGAGCAGTTCTTC
TRBV10-1	TRBD2	TRBJ2-4	few	CASSEPSAGGIENIQYF	TGCGCCAGCAGTGAGCCATCAGCGGGAGGAATCGAAAACATTCAGTACTTC
TRBV18	TRBD1	TRBJ2-5	-	CASSPSGGQETQYF	TGTGCCAGCTCACCCTCAGGGGGACAAGAGACCCAGTACTTC
TRBV12-5	TRBD1	TRBJ2-1	once	CASGPDRGNDEQFF	TGTGCTAGTGGTCCGGACAGGGGGAACGATGAGCAGTTCTTC
TRBV5-1	-	TRBJ1-5	-	CASSLGQGSNQPQHF	TGCGCCAGCAGCTTGGGGCAGGGCAGCAATCAGCCCCAGCATTTT
TRBV27	TRBD1	TRBJ1-2	-	CASSLSGQVFGGYTF	TGTGCCAGCAGTTTATCCGGACAGGTCTTCGGTGGCTACACCTTC
TRBV28	TRBD2	TRBJ2-7	-	CASSLEGTKRGPYEQYF	TGTGCCAGCAGTTTAGAAGGGACGAAGCGGGGACCCTACGAGCAGTACTTC
TRBV5-1	TRBD2	TRBJ2-1	-	CASSPSGNEQFF	TGCGCCAGCAGCCCTAGCGGGAATGAGCAGTTCTTC
TRBV29-1	TRBD1	TRBJ2-1	few	CSTRQGFPYNEQFF	TGCAGCACAAGACAGGGATTCCCCTACAATGAGCAGTTCTTC
TRBV15	TRBD1	TRBJ2-5	once	CATSRTRDREETQYF	TGTGCCACCAGCAGAACCCGGGACAGGGAAGAGACCCAGTACTTC
TRBV19	TRBD2	TRBJ2-7	-	CASSSTSGMDYEQYF	TGTGCCAGTAGTTCCACTAGCGGGATGGACTACGAGCAGTACTTC
TRBV5-6	-	TRBJ1-5	-	CASSLAGTSQSIPQHF	TGTGCCAGCAGCTTGGCTGGGACATCTCAATCAATACCCCAGCATTTT
TRBV29-1	TRBD1	TRBJ2-7	-	CSVAGTEGEQYF	TGCAGCGTTGCCGGGACAGAGGGCGAGCAGTACTTC
TRBV19	-	TRBJ2-3	-	CASNRQINTDTQYF	TGTGCCAGTAACCGACAGATCAACACAGATACGCAGTATTTT
TRBV28	TRBD1	TRBJ1-1	-	CAITGVVDTEAFF	TGTGCCATCACAGGGGTCGTTGACACTGAAGCTTTCTTT
TRBV5-4	-	TRBJ1-1	-	CASSLYSMNTEAFF	TGTGCCAGCAGCTTATACAGTATGAACACTGAAGCTTTCTTT
TRBV5-6	TRBD1	TRBJ1-1	-	CASQTGQGKNTEAFF	TGTGCCAGCCAAACGGGACAGGGGAAAAACACTGAAGCTTTCTTT
TRBV5-1	-	TRBJ2-1	-	CASSLERVANNEQFF	TGCGCCAGCAGCTTGGAGCGGGTCGCCAACAATGAGCAGTTCTTC
TRBV30	-	TRBJ1-4	few	CAWSIREKLFF	TGTGCCTGGAGTATTCGGGAAAAACTGTTTTTT
TRBV5-1	TRBD2	TRBJ2-1	-	CASSPGLAYNEQFF	TGCGCCAGCAGCCCGGGACTAGCGTACAATGAGCAGTTCTTC
TRBV14	-	TRBJ2-1	-	CANLLTSIYNEQFF	TGTGCCAATCTTTTGACTAGTATTTACAATGAGCAGTTCTTC
TRBV2	TRBD2	TRBJ2-1	-	CASFSGTSSHNEQFF	TGTGCCAGCTTCTCTGGGACTAGCTCACACAATGAGCAGTTCTTC
TRBV27	TRBD1	TRBJ2-7	-	CASSLPGQALYEQYF	TGTGCCAGCAGTCTCCCCGGACAGGCCCTCTACGAGCAGTACTTC
TRBV30	TRBD1	TRBJ1-5	-	CAWTLGQGINQPQHF	TGTGCCTGGACTTTGGGACAGGGTATCAATCAGCCCCAGCATTTT
TRBV27	-	TRBJ2-7	-	CASSSPTSVRYEQYF	TGTGCCAGCAGTTCCCCGACTTCTGTCCGCTACGAGCAGTACTTC
TRBV5-1	-	TRBJ2-7	-	CASSYWTDPYEQYF	TGCGCCAGCAGCTACTGGACAGACCCCTACGAGCAGTACTTC
TRBV28	-	TRBJ2-3	-	CASRGRLAGEYF	TGTGCCAGCAGGGGACGACTAGCAGGGGAATATTTT
TRBV27	TRBD2	TRBJ2-7	-	CASLGLAGPYEQYF	TGTGCCAGTCTGGGCCTAGCGGGTCCCTACGAGCAGTACTTC
TRBV19	-	TRBJ1-2	-	CASRNRENYGYTF	TGTGCCAGTAGAAACAGGGAGAACTATGGCTACACCTTC
TRBV9	TRBD2	TRBJ2-7	once	CASSVGNSGRLGAYEQYF	TGTGCCAGCAGCGTAGGTAACAGCGGGAGATTGGGGGCATACGAGCAGTACTTC